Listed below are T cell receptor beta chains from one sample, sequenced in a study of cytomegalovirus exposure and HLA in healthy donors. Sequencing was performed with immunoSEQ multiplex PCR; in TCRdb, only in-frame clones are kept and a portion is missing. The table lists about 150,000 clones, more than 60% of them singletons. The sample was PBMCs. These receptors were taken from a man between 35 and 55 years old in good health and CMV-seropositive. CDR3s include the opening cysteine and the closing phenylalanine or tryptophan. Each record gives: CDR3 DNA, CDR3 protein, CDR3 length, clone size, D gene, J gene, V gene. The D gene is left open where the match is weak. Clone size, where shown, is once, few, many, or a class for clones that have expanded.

CDR3nt: TGTGCCAGTAGTCTTCGGACAGGGGGCTACACTGAAGCTTTCTTT
CDR3aa: CASSLRTGGYTEAFF
len: 15
abundance: .
d_gene: TRBD1
j_gene: TRBJ1-1
v_gene: TRBV19

CDR3nt: TGCAGCGTTTCTGGACAGGGCGGCGAGCAGTACTTC
CDR3aa: CSVSGQGGEQYF
len: 12
abundance: .
d_gene: TRBD1
j_gene: TRBJ2-7
v_gene: TRBV29-1

CDR3nt: TGCAGCGTTGCTCATACTAGCGGCACAGATACGCAGTATTTT
CDR3aa: CSVAHTSGTDTQYF
len: 14
abundance: .
d_gene: TRBD2
j_gene: TRBJ2-3
v_gene: TRBV29-1

CDR3nt: TGTGCCAGCAGCTCCGGGACACCGACAGGCGAGCAGTACTTC
CDR3aa: CASSSGTPTGEQYF
len: 14
abundance: .
d_gene: .
j_gene: TRBJ2-7
v_gene: TRBV6-5

CDR3nt: TGTTCCAGCAGACGAGCCCCGGGACAAGTAGGAAACACCATATATTTT
CDR3aa: CSSRRAPGQVGNTIYF
len: 16
abundance: .
d_gene: .
j_gene: TRBJ1-3
v_gene: TRBV7-9

CDR3nt: TGTGCCAGCAGCCCAACTAGTCCGTCCTACGAGCAGTACTTC
CDR3aa: CASSPTSPSYEQYF
len: 14
abundance: .
d_gene: .
j_gene: TRBJ2-7
v_gene: TRBV7-8

CDR3nt: TGTGCCAGCAGCCGCGGACTAGCGGGAACAGATACGCAGTATTTT
CDR3aa: CASSRGLAGTDTQYF
len: 15
abundance: .
d_gene: TRBD2
j_gene: TRBJ2-3
v_gene: TRBV6-6

CDR3nt: TGTGCCAGCAGGGACAAACACTATGGCTACACCTTC
CDR3aa: CASRDKHYGYTF
len: 12
abundance: .
d_gene: .
j_gene: TRBJ1-2
v_gene: TRBV28

CDR3nt: TGTGCCAGCAGCTTTCCCCTGAATGAAAAACTGTTTTTT
CDR3aa: CASSFPLNEKLFF
len: 13
abundance: .
d_gene: .
j_gene: TRBJ1-4
v_gene: TRBV7-9

CDR3nt: TGTGCCAGCAGTTGGGACAGGGGTGCCTACGAGCAGTACTTC
CDR3aa: CASSWDRGAYEQYF
len: 14
abundance: .
d_gene: TRBD1
j_gene: TRBJ2-7
v_gene: TRBV6-1

CDR3nt: TGTGCCAGCAGCTTCAGAGCGCCAAGAGGAGATACGCAGTATTTT
CDR3aa: CASSFRAPRGDTQYF
len: 15
abundance: .
d_gene: .
j_gene: TRBJ2-3
v_gene: TRBV11-2

CDR3nt: TGTGCCAGCAGCTTAGTTATGAGTCCTTATGGCTACACCTTC
CDR3aa: CASSLVMSPYGYTF
len: 14
abundance: .
d_gene: .
j_gene: TRBJ1-2
v_gene: TRBV7-2

CDR3nt: TGTGCCAGCAGCTTGACCGGGACAGAGCCCTACGAGCAGTACTTC
CDR3aa: CASSLTGTEPYEQYF
len: 15
abundance: .
d_gene: TRBD1
j_gene: TRBJ2-7
v_gene: TRBV5-5

CDR3nt: TGTGCCACGCGAAATACTGGGGCCAACGTCCTGACTTTC
CDR3aa: CATRNTGANVLTF
len: 13
abundance: .
d_gene: .
j_gene: TRBJ2-6
v_gene: TRBV11-2

CDR3nt: TGTGCCAGTAGTTCTGGACAGGGCGTCTATGGCTACACCTTC
CDR3aa: CASSSGQGVYGYTF
len: 14
abundance: .
d_gene: TRBD1
j_gene: TRBJ1-2
v_gene: TRBV19

CDR3nt: TGTGCCAGCAGCAAGGGACAGGAGATCATCACCGGGGAGCTGTTTTTT
CDR3aa: CASSKGQEIITGELFF
len: 16
abundance: .
d_gene: TRBD1
j_gene: TRBJ2-2
v_gene: TRBV5-4

CDR3nt: TGTGCCAGCAGTGACAGGGGGTATAGCACAGATACGCAGTATTTT
CDR3aa: CASSDRGYSTDTQYF
len: 15
abundance: .
d_gene: TRBD1
j_gene: TRBJ2-3
v_gene: TRBV6-1

CDR3nt: TGTGCCAGCAGCTTATCCCCGGGACAGGGGACAGAGACCCAGTACTTC
CDR3aa: CASSLSPGQGTETQYF
len: 16
abundance: .
d_gene: TRBD1
j_gene: TRBJ2-5
v_gene: TRBV7-2

CDR3nt: TGTGCCAGCAGCTTAGGAGGGACTACGAGCTCCTACGAGCAGTACTTC
CDR3aa: CASSLGGTTSSYEQYF
len: 16
abundance: .
d_gene: TRBD2
j_gene: TRBJ2-7
v_gene: TRBV11-2

CDR3nt: TGTGCCTGGAGTCCCCCCCGGCGGGAAGTAGAGACCCAGTACTTC
CDR3aa: CAWSPPRREVETQYF
len: 15
abundance: .
d_gene: .
j_gene: TRBJ2-5
v_gene: TRBV30

CDR3nt: TGTGCCAGCAGTGAAAGGCAACAGACCGGGGAGCTGTTTTTT
CDR3aa: CASSERQQTGELFF
len: 14
abundance: .
d_gene: .
j_gene: TRBJ2-2
v_gene: TRBV2

CDR3nt: TGTGCCAGCAGCCAGGGCACCTACGAGCAGTACTTC
CDR3aa: CASSQGTYEQYF
len: 12
abundance: few
d_gene: .
j_gene: TRBJ2-7
v_gene: TRBV7-9

CDR3nt: TGTGCCAGCAGCCCTGGACAGGGGAAATCAGAGACCCAGTACTTC
CDR3aa: CASSPGQGKSETQYF
len: 15
abundance: .
d_gene: TRBD1
j_gene: TRBJ2-5
v_gene: TRBV5-4

CDR3nt: TGTGCCAGCTCACCCAGCCAGGGTTTTGAGGCTTTCTTT
CDR3aa: CASSPSQGFEAFF
len: 13
abundance: .
d_gene: .
j_gene: TRBJ1-1
v_gene: TRBV18